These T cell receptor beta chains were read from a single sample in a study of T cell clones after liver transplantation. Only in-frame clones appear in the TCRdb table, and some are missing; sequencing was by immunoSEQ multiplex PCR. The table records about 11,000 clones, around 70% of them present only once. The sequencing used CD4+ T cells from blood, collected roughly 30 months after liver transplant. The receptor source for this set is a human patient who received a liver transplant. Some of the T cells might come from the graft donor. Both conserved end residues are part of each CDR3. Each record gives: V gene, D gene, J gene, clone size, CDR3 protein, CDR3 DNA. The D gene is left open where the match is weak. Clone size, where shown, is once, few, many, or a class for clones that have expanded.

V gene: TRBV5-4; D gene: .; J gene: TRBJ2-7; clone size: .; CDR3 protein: CASSLEEGSYEQYF; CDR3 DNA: TGTGCCAGCAGCTTGGAAGAGGGGTCCTACGAGCAGTACTTC
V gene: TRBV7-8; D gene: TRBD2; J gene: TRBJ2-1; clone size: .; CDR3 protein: CASSLTSGGSNEQFF; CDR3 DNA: TGTGCCAGCAGCCTCACTAGCGGGGGGTCAAATGAGCAGTTCTTC
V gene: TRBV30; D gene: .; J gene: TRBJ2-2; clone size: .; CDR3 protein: CAWSLPGRFAGELFF; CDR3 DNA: TGTGCCTGGAGTCTACCGGGACGGTTCGCCGGGGAGCTGTTTTTT
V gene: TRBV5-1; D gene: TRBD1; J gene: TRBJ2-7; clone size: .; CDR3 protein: CASSLSPGQGSYEQYF; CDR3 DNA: TGCGCCAGCAGCCTTTCACCGGGACAGGGTTCCTACGAGCAGTACTTC
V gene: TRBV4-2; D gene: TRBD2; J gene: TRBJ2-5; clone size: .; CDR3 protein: CASSQERGGQETQYF; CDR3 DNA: TGTGCCAGCAGCCAAGAGCGGGGGGGCCAAGAGACCCAGTACTTC
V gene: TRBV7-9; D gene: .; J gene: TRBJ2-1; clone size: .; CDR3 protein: CASSLAGVINEQFF; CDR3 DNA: TGTGCCAGCAGCTTAGCCGGGGTAATCAATGAGCAGTTCTTC
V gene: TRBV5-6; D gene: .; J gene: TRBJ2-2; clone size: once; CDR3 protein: CASSLGAGELFF; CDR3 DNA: TGTGCCAGCAGCTTGGGGGCCGGGGAGCTGTTTTTT
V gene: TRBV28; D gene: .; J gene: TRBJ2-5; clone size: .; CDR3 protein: CASSSGRGSKETQYF; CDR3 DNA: TGTGCCAGCAGTTCGGGTAGGGGATCAAAGGAGACCCAGTACTTC
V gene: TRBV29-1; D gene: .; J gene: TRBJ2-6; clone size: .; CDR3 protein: CSVAAAVSSGANVLTF; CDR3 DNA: TGCAGCGTTGCCGCGGCAGTTAGCTCTGGGGCCAACGTCCTGACTTTC
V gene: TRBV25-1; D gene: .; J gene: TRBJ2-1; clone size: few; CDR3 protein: CASSEVSGYNEQFF; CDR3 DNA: TGTGCCAGCAGTGAAGTTAGCGGCTACAATGAGCAGTTCTTC
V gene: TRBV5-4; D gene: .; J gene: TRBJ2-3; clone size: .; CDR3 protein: CASSLSTDTQYF; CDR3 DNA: TGTGCCAGCAGCCTTAGCACAGATACGCAGTATTTT
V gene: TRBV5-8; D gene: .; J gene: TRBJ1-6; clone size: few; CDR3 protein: CASSFRTNSPLHF; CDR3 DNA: TGTGCCAGCAGCTTTAGGACGAATTCACCCCTCCACTTT
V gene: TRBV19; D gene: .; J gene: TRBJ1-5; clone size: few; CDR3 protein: CASSITGSNQPQHF; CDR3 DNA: TGTGCCAGTAGTATAACGGGGAGCAATCAGCCCCAGCATTTT
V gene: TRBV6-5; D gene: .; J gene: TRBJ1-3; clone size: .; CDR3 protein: CASRDIDSGNTIYF; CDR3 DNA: TGTGCCAGCAGAGACATAGACTCTGGAAACACCATATATTTT